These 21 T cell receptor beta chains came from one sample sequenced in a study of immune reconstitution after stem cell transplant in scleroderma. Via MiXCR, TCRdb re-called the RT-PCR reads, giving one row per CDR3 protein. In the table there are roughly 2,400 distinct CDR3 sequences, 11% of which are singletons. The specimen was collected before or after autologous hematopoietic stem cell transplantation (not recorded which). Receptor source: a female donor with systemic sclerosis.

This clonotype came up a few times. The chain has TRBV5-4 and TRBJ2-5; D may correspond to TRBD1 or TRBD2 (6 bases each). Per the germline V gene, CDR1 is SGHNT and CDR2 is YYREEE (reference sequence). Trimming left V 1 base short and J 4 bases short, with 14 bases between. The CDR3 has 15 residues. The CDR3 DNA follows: TGTGCCAGCAGCTTGTCGGGTGGGGGGCCAGAGACCCAGTACTTC. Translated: CASSLSGGGPETQYF. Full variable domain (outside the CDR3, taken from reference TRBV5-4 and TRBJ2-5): ETGVTQSPTHLIKTRGQQVTLRCSSQSGHNTVSWYQQALGQGPQFIFQYYREEENGRGNFPPRFSGLQFPNYSSELNVNALELDDSALYLCASSLSGGGPETQYFGPGTRLLVL.

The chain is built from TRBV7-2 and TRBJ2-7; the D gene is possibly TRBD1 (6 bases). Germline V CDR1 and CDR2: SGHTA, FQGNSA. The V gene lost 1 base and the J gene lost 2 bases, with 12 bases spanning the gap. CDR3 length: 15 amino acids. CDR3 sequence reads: CASSLDARQAYEQYF. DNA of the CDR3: TGTGCCAGCAGCTTAGACGCCCGACAGGCCTACGAGCAGTACTTC.

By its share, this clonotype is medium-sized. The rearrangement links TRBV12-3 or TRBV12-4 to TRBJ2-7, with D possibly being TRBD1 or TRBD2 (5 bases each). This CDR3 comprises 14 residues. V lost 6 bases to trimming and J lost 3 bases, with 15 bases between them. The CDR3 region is CASSLREGNYEQYF. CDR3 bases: TGTGCCAGCAGCCTCCGAGAGGGGAACTACGAGCAGTACTTC.

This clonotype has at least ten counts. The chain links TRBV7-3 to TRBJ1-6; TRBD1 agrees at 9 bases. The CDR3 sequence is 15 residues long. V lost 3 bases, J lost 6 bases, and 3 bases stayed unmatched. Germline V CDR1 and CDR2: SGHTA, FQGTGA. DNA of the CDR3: TGTGCCAGCAGCTTGGGGACAGGGACTAATTCACCCCTCCACTTT. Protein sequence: CASSLGTGTNSPLHF.

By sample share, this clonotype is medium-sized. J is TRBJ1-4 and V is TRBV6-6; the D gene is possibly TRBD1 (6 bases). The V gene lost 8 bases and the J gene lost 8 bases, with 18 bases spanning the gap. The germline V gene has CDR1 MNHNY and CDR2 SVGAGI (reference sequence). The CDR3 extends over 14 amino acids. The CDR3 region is CASRKGDPGEKLFF. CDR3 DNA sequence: TGTGCCAGCCGTAAGGGGGACCCGGGAGAAAAACTGTTTTTT.

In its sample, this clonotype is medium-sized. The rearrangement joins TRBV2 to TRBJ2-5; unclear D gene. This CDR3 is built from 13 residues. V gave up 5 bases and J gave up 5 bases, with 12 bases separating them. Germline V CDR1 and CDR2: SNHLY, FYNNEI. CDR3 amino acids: CASSIGRIETQYF. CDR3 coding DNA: TGTGCCAGCAGTATCGGACGGATTGAGACCCAGTACTTC.

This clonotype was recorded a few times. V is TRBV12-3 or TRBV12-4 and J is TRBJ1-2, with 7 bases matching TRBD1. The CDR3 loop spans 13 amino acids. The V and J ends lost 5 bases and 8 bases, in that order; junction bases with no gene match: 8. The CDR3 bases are TGTGCCAGCAGTCAGGGGGGCGCAAAAGGCTACACCTTC. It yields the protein CASSQGGAKGYTF.

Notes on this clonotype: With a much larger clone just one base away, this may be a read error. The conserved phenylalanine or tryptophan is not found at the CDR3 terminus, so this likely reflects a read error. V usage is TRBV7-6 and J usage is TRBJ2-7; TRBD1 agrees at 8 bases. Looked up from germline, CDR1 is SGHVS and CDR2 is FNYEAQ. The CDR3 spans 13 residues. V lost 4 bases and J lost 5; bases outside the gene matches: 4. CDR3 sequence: CASSSRQGNEQYL. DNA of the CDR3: TGTGCCAGCAGCTCACGACAGGGGAACGAGCAGTACTTA.

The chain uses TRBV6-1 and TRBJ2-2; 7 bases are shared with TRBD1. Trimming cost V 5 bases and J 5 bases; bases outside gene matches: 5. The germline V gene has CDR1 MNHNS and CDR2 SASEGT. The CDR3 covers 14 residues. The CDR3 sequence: CASSLTGRTGELFF. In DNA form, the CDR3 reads TGTGCCAGCAGTTTGACAGGGCGGACCGGGGAGCTGTTTTTT.

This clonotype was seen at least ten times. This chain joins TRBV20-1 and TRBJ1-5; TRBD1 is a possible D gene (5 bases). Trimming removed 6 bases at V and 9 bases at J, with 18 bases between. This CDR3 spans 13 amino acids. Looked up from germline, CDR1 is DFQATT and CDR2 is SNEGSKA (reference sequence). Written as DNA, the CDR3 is TGCAGTGCGTGGAGGGGTGACGCGCGGCCCCAGCATTTT. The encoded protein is CSAWRGDARPQHF.

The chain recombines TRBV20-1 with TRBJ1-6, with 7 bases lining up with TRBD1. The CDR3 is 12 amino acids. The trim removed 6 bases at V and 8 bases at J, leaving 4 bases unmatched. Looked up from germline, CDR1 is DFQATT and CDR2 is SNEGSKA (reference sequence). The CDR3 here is CSALQGYSPLHF. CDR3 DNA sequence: TGCAGTGCCCTACAGGGGTATTCACCCCTCCACTTT.

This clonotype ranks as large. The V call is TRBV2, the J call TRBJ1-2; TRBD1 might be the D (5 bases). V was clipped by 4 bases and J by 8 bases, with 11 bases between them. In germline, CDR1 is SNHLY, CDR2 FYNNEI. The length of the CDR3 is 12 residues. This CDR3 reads CASSVAGRGYTF. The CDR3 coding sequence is TGTGCCAGCAGTGTTGCGGGACGGGGCTACACCTTC.

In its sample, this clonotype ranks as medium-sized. This CDR3 is CASSGPAGRNEQFF. The CDR3 DNA reads as TGTGCCAGCAGCGGACCAGCGGGGCGGAATGAGCAGTTCTTC. The chain recombines TRBV11-2 with TRBJ2-1; 7 positions agree with TRBD2. The CDR3 spans 14 residues. Germline-derived CDR1 and CDR2 are SGHAT and FQNNGV. V trimming: 5 bases; J trimming: 7 bases; junction bases outside the gene matches: 8.

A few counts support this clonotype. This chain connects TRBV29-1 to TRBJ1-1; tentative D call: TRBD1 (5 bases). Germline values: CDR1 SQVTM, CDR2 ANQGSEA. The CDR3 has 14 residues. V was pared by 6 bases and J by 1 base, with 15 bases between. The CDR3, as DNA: TGCAGCGTAGCTAGGACAACTGGGAACACTGAAGCTTTCTTT. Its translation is CSVARTTGNTEAFF.

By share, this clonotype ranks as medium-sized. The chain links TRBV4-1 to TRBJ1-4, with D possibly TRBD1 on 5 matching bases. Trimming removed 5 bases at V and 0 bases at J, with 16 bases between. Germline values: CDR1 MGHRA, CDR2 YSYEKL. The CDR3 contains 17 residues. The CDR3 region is CASSDGPLGATNEKLFF. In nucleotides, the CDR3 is TGCGCCAGCAGCGACGGGCCTCTAGGGGCAACTAATGAAAAACTGTTTTTT.

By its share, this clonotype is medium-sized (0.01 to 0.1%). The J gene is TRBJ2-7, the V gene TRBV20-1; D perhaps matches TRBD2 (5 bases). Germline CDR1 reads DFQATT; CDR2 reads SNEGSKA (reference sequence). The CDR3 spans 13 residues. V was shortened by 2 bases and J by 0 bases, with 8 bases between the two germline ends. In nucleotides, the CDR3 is TGCAGTGCTAGATCCCGGGGCTCCTACGAGCAGTACTTC. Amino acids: CSARSRGSYEQYF.

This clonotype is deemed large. This chain's CDR3 is CASSYRGGNQPQHF. CDR3 DNA: TGTGCCAGTAGTTACAGGGGGGGCAATCAGCCCCAGCATTTT. This rearrangement joins TRBV19 to TRBJ1-5, with 8 bases lining up with TRBD1. The CDR3 loop spans 14 amino acids. V dropped 5 bases and J dropped 2; count of bases not matched to a gene: 2. CDR1 is LNHDA, CDR2 SQIVND, per germline (reference sequence).

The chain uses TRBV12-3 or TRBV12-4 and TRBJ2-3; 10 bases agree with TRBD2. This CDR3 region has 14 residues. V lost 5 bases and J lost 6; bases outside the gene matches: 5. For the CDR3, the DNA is TGTGCCAGCAGTCAACTAGCGGGGAGTGATACGCAGTATTTT. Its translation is CASSQLAGSDTQYF.

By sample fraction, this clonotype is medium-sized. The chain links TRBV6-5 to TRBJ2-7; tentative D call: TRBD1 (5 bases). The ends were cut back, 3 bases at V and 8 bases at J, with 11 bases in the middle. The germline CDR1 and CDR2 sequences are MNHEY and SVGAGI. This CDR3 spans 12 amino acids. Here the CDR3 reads CASSYGQGKQYF. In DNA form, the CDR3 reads TGTGCCAGCAGTTATGGGCAGGGAAAGCAGTACTTC.

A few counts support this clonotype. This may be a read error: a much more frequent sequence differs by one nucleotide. For the CDR3, the DNA is TGTGCCAGCAGCGTAGATGAGACCCAGTGCTTC. It translates to CASSVDETQCF. The chain recombines TRBV9 with TRBJ2-5; D remains unclear. The CDR3 runs 11 residues. CDR1 SGDLS and CDR2 YYNGEE come from the germline V gene.

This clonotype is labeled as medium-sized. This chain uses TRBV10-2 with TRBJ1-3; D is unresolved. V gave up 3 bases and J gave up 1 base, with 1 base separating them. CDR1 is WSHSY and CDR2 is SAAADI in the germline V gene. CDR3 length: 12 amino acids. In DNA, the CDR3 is TGCGCCAGCAGTGATTCTGGAAACACCATATATTTT. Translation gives CASSDSGNTIYF.